Below, one TCR beta chain is given with its context. Its target antigen remains unknown. It has no much larger one-base neighbor in the sample; base qualities were not kept. All diabetic patients met standard classification criteria for type 1 or type 2 diabetes, with glucose and C-peptide assessed by WHO-recommended methods. Exclusion applied to any donor with other autoimmune diseases or infections within the previous four weeks. From each participant, approximately 9.4 milliliters of peripheral blood were collected. PBMCs were isolated with LymphoPrep density separation. This specimen comes from a study of type 1 and type 2 diabetes patients (dated by TCRdb to the mid-2010s). About the full investigation: Recruited in China, the cohort was made up of 9 or 10 type 1 diabetes patients, four type 2 diabetes patients and about 6 nondiabetic controls. Across the study, CD4+ and CD8+ T cells were positively selected from PBMCs by means of CD4 or CD8 MicroBeads on MACS columns. A total of more than 15 million paired-end reads were generated across the whole study. In the study, high-throughput sequencing was used to profile TCRbeta repertoires so that type 1 diabetes, type 2 diabetes and nondiabetic individuals could be compared. Type 2 diabetes patients served as a disease comparison group for the type 1 diabetes patients. When approximately 19-cycle amplification was compared with approximately 27-cycle amplification, V gene usage looked similar, suggesting that primer efficiencies were similar and PCR bias was random. TCRbeta libraries were sequenced paired-end on Illumina HiSeq 2000 or MiSeq instruments.

Sequencing was performed on an Illumina MiSeq. TCRbeta CDR3 amplification used genomic DNA from the sorted T cell subsets as template. The TCRbeta CDR3 region was amplified by multiplex PCR with 30 forward and 13 reverse primers. PCR products were purified with AMPure XP beads, then indices and adaptors were added in a second roughly 25-cycle PCR. Before sequencing, libraries were gel-purified with the QIAquick Gel Extraction Kit. The published analysis was carried out like this. FLASH was used to merge the paired-end reads, and IgBLAST was used to align the reads to IMGT V, D and J germline references. After reads whose alignment identity to germline references fell below 70% were discarded, more than 9,500,000 reads remained study-wide. CDR3 boundaries, reading frame and productivity were assigned following IMGT definitions. Highly-expanded clones were defined as clones at or above 1% of reads, and diversity was measured by normalized Shannon entropy. Unpaired two-tailed t-tests were used to test for differences in Shannon entropy between groups. The public reads were reanalyzed by TCRdb: fastp trimming at Q25, MiXCR alignment, in-frame beta chains only. CDR3 protein sequences are deduplicated, and each keeps its most common genes and DNA. These V and J calls rely on TCRdb rather than the paper's analysis. In this sample the table shows 250,000 to 300,000 distinct CDR3 sequences, roughly 50% of which occur a single time. Roughly 13% of the sample goes to the ten largest clones.

Results and caveats for the whole study, not just this receptor: Highly correlated V and J gene usage patterns were observed for type 2 diabetes and control samples, with an average of approximately 0.97 between samples. In both CD4+ and CD8+ T cells, type 2 diabetes repertoires were highly diverse and significantly more diverse than type 1 diabetes repertoires. Few highly-expanded CD4+ clones, median one, were found in type 2 diabetes patients, accounting for a median about 4% of reads. The study groups were not matched for age and gender, which could possibly have biased interpretation. Only a limited number of T2D and control samples were sequenced, so some T1D-only HECs might also appear in more T2D or control samples.

Sequences MGHRA (CDR1) and YSYEKL (CDR2) are obtained from the germline V gene. The CDR3 runs 15 amino acids, cysteine and phenylalanine included. The CDR3 DNA has 45 bases and is translated from base 1. V and J are truncated by 1 base and 5 bases respectively, leaving an intervening sequence of 14 bases. Sequences were obtained from peripheral blood mononuclear cells (PBMCs). The TCR comes from a man aged 18 to 29 with type 2 diabetes. This chain joins TRBV4-1 to TRBJ2-5, with the D gene uncertain. The DNA is TGCGCCAGCAGCCAAGGGTGGGCTCGAGCGGAGACCCAGTACTTC. Its translation is CASSQGWARAETQYF.